This is a list of T cell receptor beta chains from one sample in a study of PD-1 blockade in mismatch repair-deficient tumors. Sequenced by immunoSEQ multiplex PCR; TCRdb stores in-frame clones only, minus some. Of 75,000 to 85,000 clones in the sample, over 70% are singletons; the top ten hold approximately 2.7%. The material was peripheral blood, obtained 12 weeks after starting pembrolizumab. These receptor sequences come from an adult with mismatch repair-deficient cancer. The CDR3 runs from the conserved cysteine through the conserved F or W. The D gene is left open where the match is weak. The listing skips clone size in some rows; elsewhere it reads once, few, many or a size class.

D gene | J gene | V gene | clone size | CDR3 DNA | CDR3 protein
TRBD2 | TRBJ2-1 | TRBV11-2 | . | TGTGCCAGCAGCTTCGGACTAGTTGTCAATGAGCAGTTCTTC | CASSFGLVVNEQFF
TRBD1 | TRBJ2-7 | TRBV12-5 | . | TGTGCTAGTGGTTGGGTGGCAGGGGGCATCTACGAGCAGTACTTC | CASGWVAGGIYEQYF
. | TRBJ2-1 | TRBV4-1 | . | TGCGCCAGCAGCCAAGATGGAGGGGGTTTGGTCCCAAATGAGCAGTTCTTC | CASSQDGGGLVPNEQFF
. | TRBJ2-2 | TRBV13 | . | TGTGCCAGCAGCTTTGGTTACACCGGGGAGCTGTTTTTT | CASSFGYTGELFF
TRBD1 | TRBJ1-2 | TRBV15 | . | TGTGCCACCAGCAGAGGAGCCCGTCAGGGGGACTATGGCTACACCTTC | CATSRGARQGDYGYTF
. | TRBJ2-2 | TRBV5-6 | . | TGTGCCAGCAGCTTGGTGGGGGAGAGACTTACCGGGGAGCTGTTTTTT | CASSLVGERLTGELFF
. | TRBJ2-3 | TRBV30 | . | TGTGCCTGGAGCAATCGGGCAGATACGCAGTATTTT | CAWSNRADTQYF
TRBD1 | TRBJ2-7 | TRBV18 | . | TGTGCCAGCTCACGGACAGGGGGAGATAGGTACGAGCAGTACTTC | CASSRTGGDRYEQYF
. | TRBJ2-2 | TRBV5-1 | . | TGCGCCAGCAGCTTGGAAGCTACCCGCACCGGGGAGCTGTTTTTT | CASSLEATRTGELFF
. | TRBJ1-2 | TRBV2 | . | TGTGCCAGCCTAAGAGGTACCGACTATGGCTACACCTTC | CASLRGTDYGYTF
. | TRBJ2-7 | TRBV6-6 | . | TGTGCCGTGGCGGGGACAGCCCCCTTTGAGCAGTACTTC | CAVAGTAPFEQYF
TRBD1 | TRBJ2-7 | TRBV18 | . | TGTGCCAGCTCAACAAAAACCGGGACAGGGGAACAGTACTTC | CASSTKTGTGEQYF
. | TRBJ2-5 | TRBV7-9 | . | TGTGCCAGCGGCCGGAGGGAAGAGACCCAGTACTTC | CASGRREETQYF
TRBD2 | TRBJ2-1 | TRBV28 | once | TGTGCCAGCAGGGGGGGACTACCACTCAATGAGCAGTTCTTC | CASRGGLPLNEQFF
. | TRBJ1-5 | TRBV6-5 | . | TGTGCCAGCAGATTGACAGGCCGGGGGCCCCAGCATTTT | CASRLTGRGPQHF
TRBD2 | TRBJ2-3 | TRBV6-1 | . | TGTGCCAGCAGTTTAACGGGAGGGAGTCCCGATACGCAGTATTTT | CASSLTGGSPDTQYF
. | TRBJ2-5 | TRBV15 | few | TGTGCCACCAGCAGAGAATCTGCGGGGAATAAAGAGACCCAGTACTTC | CATSRESAGNKETQYF
. | TRBJ1-2 | TRBV5-6 | . | TGTGCCAGCAGTCGTCCCGCCGTGCGGACAGCCTATGGCTACACCTTC | CASSRPAVRTAYGYTF
TRBD2 | TRBJ2-7 | TRBV9 | . | TGTGCCAGCAGCGCGGGAGGGCCGTCCTACGAGCAGTACTTC | CASSAGGPSYEQYF
. | TRBJ2-7 | TRBV4-1 | . | TGCGCCAGCAGCCAAGCCCTGCGGGGTCAGACCAACGAGCAGTACTTC | CASSQALRGQTNEQYF
. | TRBJ1-1 | TRBV11-2 | . | TGTGCCAGCAGCTGGGACAACACTGAAGCTTTCTTT | CASSWDNTEAFF
. | TRBJ2-1 | TRBV19 | . | TGTGCCAGCGAGGGGACGGCAACTTGGTACAGTGAGCAGTTCTTC | CASEGTATWYSEQFF
. | TRBJ2-7 | TRBV27 | few | TGTGCCAGCAGTTTGTACCGGACTTCCTACGAGCAGTACTTC | CASSLYRTSYEQYF
TRBD1 | TRBJ2-1 | TRBV9 | few | TGTGCCAGCAGCGTAGCTACAGGGGTTAAGTATGAGCAGTTCTTC | CASSVATGVKYEQFF
. | TRBJ2-7 | TRBV6-5 | . | TGTGCCAGCACAGGACGGTCCTACGAGCAGTACTTC | CASTGRSYEQYF
. | TRBJ2-5 | TRBV30 | . | TGTGCCTGGAGTTTAAGGGGTGCCGGGGAGACCCAGTACTTC | CAWSLRGAGETQYF
. | TRBJ1-2 | TRBV6-6 | . | TGTGCCAGCATCAACGGGTGGACGGGGGCAGTGACCGGCTACACCTTC | CASINGWTGAVTGYTF
TRBD1 | TRBJ2-7 | TRBV28 | . | TGTGCCAGCAGTTCCTCCGGGACAGTCTACGAGCAGTACTTC | CASSSSGTVYEQYF
. | TRBJ2-1 | TRBV2 | . | TGTGCCAGCAGCTTCGGGGCCCCTAGCTCCTACAATGAGCAGTTCTTC | CASSFGAPSSYNEQFF
TRBD2 | TRBJ2-7 | TRBV18 | . | TGTGCCAGCTCACCTCCGGGACTAGCGGGGGCCTACGAGCAGTACTTC | CASSPPGLAGAYEQYF
TRBD2 | TRBJ2-7 | TRBV9 | . | TGTGCCAGCAGCGTAGAATTAGGGACTAGTACCTACGAGCAGTACTTC | CASSVELGTSTYEQYF
. | TRBJ1-2 | TRBV5-1 | once | TGCGCCAGCAGCTCCACTAGCGCGCCTTCCTATGGCTACACCTTC | CASSSTSAPSYGYTF
TRBD2 | TRBJ2-1 | TRBV7-6 | . | TGTGCCAGCAGCTTAACTAGCGGGAGGGCGTACAATGAGCAGTTCTTC | CASSLTSGRAYNEQFF
TRBD1 | TRBJ2-7 | TRBV5-1 | . | TGCGCCAGCAGCTTACGGGACAGGGGTTACGAGCAGTACTTC | CASSLRDRGYEQYF
TRBD1 | TRBJ2-5 | TRBV7-2 | . | TGTGCCAGCAGCTCACCGGGACAGCCATACCAAGAGACCCAGTACTTC | CASSSPGQPYQETQYF
. | TRBJ2-7 | TRBV19 | . | TGTGCCAGTACCCGACGGGGAGATGCGAACTACGAGCAGTACTTC | CASTRRGDANYEQYF
. | TRBJ1-4 | TRBV5-1 | . | TGCGCCAGCAGCTTGATGGTGTCACCAACTAATGAAAAACTGTTTTTT | CASSLMVSPTNEKLFF
. | TRBJ1-2 | TRBV4-3 | . | TGCGCCAGCAGCCAAGCTGTCCAGGGGTATGGCTACACCTTC | CASSQAVQGYGYTF
. | TRBJ2-1 | TRBV5-4 | . | TGTGCCAGCAGCTTCCTAGCCAGCGAGCAGTTCTTC | CASSFLASEQFF
. | TRBJ1-2 | TRBV6-6 | . | TGTGCCAGCAGAGCAACCCCCGACAGAGCTAACTATGGCTACACCTTC | CASRATPDRANYGYTF
TRBD1 | TRBJ2-7 | TRBV5-4 | . | TGTGCCAGCAGCCTGGACAGGAACTCCTACGAGCAGTACTTC | CASSLDRNSYEQYF
. | TRBJ2-7 | TRBV5-1 | . | TGCGCCAGCAGGAGGGGAGCGCAACGCGAGCAGTACTTC | CASRRGAQREQYF
TRBD2 | TRBJ2-7 | TRBV7-9 | . | TGTGCCAGCAGCTTAGGGGGCCGCGGGGGGACCTACGAGCAGTACTTC | CASSLGGRGGTYEQYF
. | TRBJ2-7 | TRBV4-1 | . | TGCGCCAGCAGCCAAGAAGGGGACGTAGGGTACGACGAGCAGTACTTC | CASSQEGDVGYDEQYF
TRBD1 | TRBJ1-3 | TRBV7-2 | . | TGTGCCAGCAGCTTAGGGACAGGGCGGAACACCATATATTTT | CASSLGTGRNTIYF
TRBD1 | TRBJ1-2 | TRBV30 | . | TGTGCCTGGAGTCCGCAGGGGGGGGCTTGGGGCTACACCTTC | CAWSPQGGAWGYTF
TRBD2 | TRBJ2-3 | TRBV6-5 | . | TGTGCCAGCAGCGGGGCGGGAGTGATAGATACGCAGTATTTT | CASSGAGVIDTQYF
. | TRBJ2-5 | TRBV19 | . | TGTGCCAGTAGCCCAGCGGGCCCCGGAGAGACCCAGTACTTC | CASSPAGPGETQYF
TRBD2 | TRBJ2-7 | TRBV9 | . | TGTGCCAGCAGCGTAGGTAGCGGGAGGGCTGGGGAGCAGTACTTC | CASSVGSGRAGEQYF
. | TRBJ1-5 | TRBV7-9 | . | TGTGCCAGCTCCTTGGTGAATAGCAATCAGCCCCAGCATTTT | CASSLVNSNQPQHF
TRBD2 | TRBJ2-7 | TRBV5-1 | . | TGCGCCAGCAGCTACACTAGCGGGAGGGTTTCCTACGAGCAGTACTTC | CASSYTSGRVSYEQYF
. | TRBJ2-1 | TRBV4-1 | few | TGCGCCAGCAGCCAAGACCCCTACAATGAGCAGTTCTTC | CASSQDPYNEQFF
. | TRBJ2-6 | TRBV7-2 | . | TGTGCCAGCAGCTTAGGAGGGATAGCTAGCCTCTCTGGGGCCAACGTCCTGACTTTC | CASSLGGIASLSGANVLTF
TRBD1 | TRBJ1-2 | TRBV6-6 | once | TGTGCCAGCAGTTCGGACAGGGGTAACTATGGCTACACCTTC | CASSSDRGNYGYTF